A selection of T cell receptor beta chains follows, all from one sample in a study of OX40 agonist ivuxolimab in advanced cancers. Sequenced by immunoSEQ multiplex PCR; TCRdb stores in-frame clones only, minus some. Among about 15,000 clones, 60% to 80% were seen once, and the ten largest hold about 36%. Source: CD4+ or CD8+ T cells sorted from blood, taken in a trial of the OX40 agonist ivuxolimab. These receptors all come from an adult with an advanced solid tumor such as melanoma, head and neck, liver or kidney cancer. The CDR3 runs from the conserved cysteine through the conserved F or W. The D gene is left open where the match is weak. The size field is filled for only some rows; it gives once, few, many or a size class.

CDR3 DNA	CDR3 protein	V gene	J gene	D gene	clone size
TGTGCCATCTCCCCAAGACAGATTTGGAACAATGAGCAGTTCTTC	CAISPRQIWNNEQFF	TRBV28	TRBJ2-1	NA	NA
TGTGCCAGCAGCTTAGGTGGGCCGACAGATACGCAGTATTTT	CASSLGGPTDTQYF	TRBV7-6	TRBJ2-3	NA	NA
TGCGCCAGCAGCCAACCAGGGGGCTCTGGAAACACCATATATTTT	CASSQPGGSGNTIYF	TRBV4-1	TRBJ1-3	TRBD1	NA
TGCAGCGTTGAAGATTTGGACAGGGCGGAGCAACACGGTGAGCAGTTCTTC	CSVEDLDRAEQHGEQFF	TRBV29-1	TRBJ2-1	TRBD1	NA
TGTGCCTGGAGACGGACAGGGACGAACTATGGCTACACCTTC	CAWRRTGTNYGYTF	TRBV30	TRBJ1-2	TRBD1	NA
TGTGCCAGTAGTGGATACAGGGTCTCGAACACCGGGGAGCTGTTTTTT	CASSGYRVSNTGELFF	TRBV19	TRBJ2-2	NA	NA
TGTGCCAGCAGTTTATTCGCGGGGCTTCTGTACGAGCAGTACTTC	CASSLFAGLLYEQYF	TRBV27	TRBJ2-7	NA	few
TGTGCCAGCAGCACTACTAGCGGGAGGGCCTACGAGCAGTACTTC	CASSTTSGRAYEQYF	TRBV7-9	TRBJ2-7	TRBD2	NA
TGCGCCAGCAGCCTGACAGGGGAAGCTTTCTTT	CASSLTGEAFF	TRBV5-1	TRBJ1-1	TRBD1	few
TGTGCCAGCAGTTTATCGCAGGGAGGCTACGAGCAGTACTTC	CASSLSQGGYEQYF	TRBV27	TRBJ2-7	NA	NA
TGTGCCAGCAGTTCCGTAGCGGGAGGCCCCTCCTACGAGCAGTACTTC	CASSSVAGGPSYEQYF	TRBV28	TRBJ2-7	TRBD2	NA
TGTGCCAGCAGCTGGGAGGCTACTGAAGCTTTCTTT	CASSWEATEAFF	TRBV7-9	TRBJ1-1	NA	medium-sized
TGCGCCAGCAGCCAAGGCCCCGCGACTGGAAACACCATATATTTT	CASSQGPATGNTIYF	TRBV4-1	TRBJ1-3	NA	NA
TGTGCCAGCAGTTCAATATCCCCTCTAGGGGGCACAGATACGCAGTATTTT	CASSSISPLGGTDTQYF	TRBV27	TRBJ2-3	NA	NA
TGTGCCGCAGGGACTAGCGGCACCTACGAGCAGTACTTC	CAAGTSGTYEQYF	TRBV7-9	TRBJ2-7	TRBD2	NA
TGCAGCGTTGAAGATCCCTATACTAGCGGAGGGCCCACAGATACGCAGTATTTT	CSVEDPYTSGGPTDTQYF	TRBV29-1	TRBJ2-3	TRBD2	NA
TGTGCCAGCACGTGGCAGGGAGACAATTCACCCCTCCACTTT	CASTWQGDNSPLHF	TRBV27	TRBJ1-6	NA	NA
TGTGCCAGCAGCGTAGTGGGACAGGGGGCTTCAGGGAATGAGCAGTTCTTC	CASSVVGQGASGNEQFF	TRBV9	TRBJ2-1	TRBD1	NA
TGTGCCAGCTCGACTAGCGGGAAGCTCGACGAGCAGTACTTC	CASSTSGKLDEQYF	TRBV5-4	TRBJ2-7	TRBD2	NA
TGTGCCAGCAGCTCCGTTCTAGCGTTAGGGGGTCAGGAGCAGTTCTTC	CASSSVLALGGQEQFF	TRBV28	TRBJ2-1	NA	NA
TGTGCCACCCAGGGAAACACCGGGGAGCTGTTTTTT	CATQGNTGELFF	TRBV15	TRBJ2-2	NA	once
TGCATCGGTGCAGACTCCTACAATGAGCAGTTCTTC	CIGADSYNEQFF	TRBV29-1	TRBJ2-1	NA	NA
TGTGCCAGCAGCTTAGGACCGGGAAAGGACTATGGCTACACCTTC	CASSLGPGKDYGYTF	TRBV7-9	TRBJ1-2	NA	NA
TGTGCCAGCAGCATCACAGCAGGGGGCGATACCGGGGAGCTGTTTTTT	CASSITAGGDTGELFF	TRBV5-6	TRBJ2-2	TRBD1	NA
TGCGCCAGCAGTGAGGGTGGGGGTAGCACAGATACGCAGTATTTT	CASSEGGGSTDTQYF	TRBV10-2	TRBJ2-3	NA	NA
TGTGCCTCCGGCCTAGCGGGAGAGCGAGGTGAGCAGTTCTTC	CASGLAGERGEQFF	TRBV6-5	TRBJ2-1	TRBD2	NA
TGTGCCAGCAGCCCGGATTGGGGCAATCAGCCCCAGCATTTT	CASSPDWGNQPQHF	TRBV7-8	TRBJ1-5	NA	NA
TGTGCCAGTAGTATACTAGCGGGTACTAAAAACATTCAGTACTTC	CASSILAGTKNIQYF	TRBV19	TRBJ2-4	TRBD2	NA
TGTGCCAGCAGCTTAAGGGGGGGGACAGGCGCCTACGAGCAGTACTTC	CASSLRGGTGAYEQYF	TRBV7-8	TRBJ2-7	NA	NA
TGTGCCAGCAGCTCGACAGGGGGCACTGAAGCTTTCTTT	CASSSTGGTEAFF	TRBV6-5	TRBJ1-1	TRBD1	NA
TGTGCCAGCAGCGTAGCGGCTAGCGGCTCCTACGAGCAGTACTTC	CASSVAASGSYEQYF	TRBV13	TRBJ2-7	TRBD2	NA
TGCGCCAGCAGCCGGGACAGCTACAATGAGCAGTTCTTC	CASSRDSYNEQFF	TRBV4-1	TRBJ2-1	TRBD1	NA
TGCGCCAGCAGCCAAAGCAAGAACACCGGGGAGCTGTTTTTT	CASSQSKNTGELFF	TRBV4-1	TRBJ2-2	NA	NA
TGTGCCAGCAGCCCGTGGGTAGCGGGAGTCTTAGAGACCCAGTACTTC	CASSPWVAGVLETQYF	TRBV7-9	TRBJ2-5	TRBD2	once
TGTGCCAGTAGTATAGACTTGAGCGGGAGCTCCGAGCAGTACTTC	CASSIDLSGSSEQYF	TRBV19	TRBJ2-7	TRBD2	few
TGTGCCAGCAGAGACCGACTAGCGGGAGGGCCCGACAATGAGCAGTTCTTC	CASRDRLAGGPDNEQFF	TRBV2	TRBJ2-1	TRBD2	NA
TGTGCCACCAGCAGTGTCGGACAGGGCTCCTACGAGCAGTACTTC	CATSSVGQGSYEQYF	TRBV15	TRBJ2-7	TRBD1	NA
TGTGCCAGCAGTTTATTCAATTCGGGACAGGGGGGCACTGAAGCTTTCTTT	CASSLFNSGQGGTEAFF	TRBV27	TRBJ1-1	TRBD1	NA
TGCGCCAGCAGTGAGTCTACAAAGCAAGGTCTGGATGGCTACACCTTC	CASSESTKQGLDGYTF	TRBV10-1	TRBJ1-2	NA	few
TGTGCCAGCAGCGATCCGTACGGAGCGGGAGCGGGGGAGACCCAGTACTTC	CASSDPYGAGAGETQYF	TRBV9	TRBJ2-5	TRBD2	NA
TGTGCCAGCAGCTCAACAGGTTTTCAAGAGACCCAGTACTTC	CASSSTGFQETQYF	TRBV7-9	TRBJ2-5	NA	once
TGTGCCAGTAGCCTATGGGGAACGGGACTATACAATGAGCAGTTCTTC	CASSLWGTGLYNEQFF	TRBV19	TRBJ2-1	TRBD2	NA
TGTGCCAGCAGCTTAGGTCAAGGGGGCAACGAGCAGTACTTC	CASSLGQGGNEQYF	TRBV7-6	TRBJ2-7	TRBD1	NA
TGTGCCAGCACCTCGACAGGCCCAGATACGCAGTATTTT	CASTSTGPDTQYF	TRBV28	TRBJ2-3	NA	few